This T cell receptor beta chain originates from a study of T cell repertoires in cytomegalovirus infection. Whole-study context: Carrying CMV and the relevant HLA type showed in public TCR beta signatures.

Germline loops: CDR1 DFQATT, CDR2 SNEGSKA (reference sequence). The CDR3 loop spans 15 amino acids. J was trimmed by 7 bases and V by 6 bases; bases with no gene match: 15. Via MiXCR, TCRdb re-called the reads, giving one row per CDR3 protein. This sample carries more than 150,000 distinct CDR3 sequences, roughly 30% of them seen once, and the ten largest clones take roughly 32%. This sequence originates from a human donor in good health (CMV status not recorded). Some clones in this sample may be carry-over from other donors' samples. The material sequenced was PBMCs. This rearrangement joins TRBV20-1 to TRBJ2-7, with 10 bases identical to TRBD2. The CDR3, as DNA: TGCAGTGCCCAGGGAGGGAAACTAGCGGGGCTGGAGCAGTACTTC. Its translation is CSAQGGKLAGLEQYF.